This passage covers 8 T cell receptor beta chains from one sample sequenced in a study of T cell repertoires in cytomegalovirus infection. Using its own MiXCR run on the reads, TCRdb lists one record per CDR3 protein. Of hundreds of thousands of distinct CDR3 sequences listed, roughly 46% are singletons. Antigens of these TCRs are unknown. Here the sequenced sample was cultured PBMCs, taken from culture after CMV antigen stimulation. The receptors originated from a human donor in good health (CMV status not recorded). Some clones in this sample may be carry-over from other donors' samples.

This sequence joins TRBV12-3 or TRBV12-4 and TRBJ2-3; no reliable D call. The CDR3 contains 15 residues. V was pared by 6 bases and J by 0 bases, with 13 bases between. The DNA for the CDR3 is TGTGCCAGCAGGCGACTTGACTCTAGCACAGATACGCAGTATTTT. Translated, it gives CASRRLDSSTDTQYF.

There are a few counts of this clonotype. The rearrangement uses TRBV14 and TRBJ2-1; TRBD2 matches at 7 bases. This CDR3 has 12 amino acids. After removal of 4 bases from V and 13 bases from J, the junction contained 7 bases not matched to a gene. Germline V gives CDR1 SGHDN, CDR2 FVKESK. CDR3 sequence (DNA): TGTGCCAGCAGCCGATATGCGGGGGAACAGTTCTTC. Protein product: CASSRYAGEQFF.

This chain uses TRBV4-1 with TRBJ2-3; no clear D gene. This CDR3 region has 15 residues. V dropped 1 base and J dropped 0 bases, with 8 bases sitting between them. CDR1 is MGHRA, CDR2 YSYEKL, per germline. As DNA, the CDR3 is TGCGCCAGCAGCCAAGTCGTCGGTAGCACAGATACGCAGTATTTT. Translation gives CASSQVVGSTDTQYF.

This clonotype turned up a few times. The chain has TRBV7-6 and TRBJ2-5, with a weak D call TRBD2 (5 bases). CDR3 size: 14 residues. The germline CDR1 and CDR2 sequences are SGHVS and FNYEAQ. Trimming pared 6 bases from V and 5 bases from J, leaving 16 bases between. The CDR3 sequence: CASRLYEGAETQYF. For the CDR3, the DNA is TGTGCCAGCAGACTATACGAGGGCGCCGAGACCCAGTACTTC.

The chain recombines TRBV6-1 with TRBJ1-1; D is perhaps TRBD1 (5 bases). CDR1 MNHNS and CDR2 SASEGT come from the germline V gene. V was pared by 6 bases and J by 0 bases, with 8 bases between. The CDR3 contains 13 residues. In nucleotides, the CDR3 is TGTGCCAGCAGGCTGGGGCTGAACACTGAAGCTTTCTTT. Translating gives CASRLGLNTEAFF.

V usage is TRBV4-2 and J usage is TRBJ2-3; maybe TRBD1 (6 bases). The germline gives CDR1 LGHNA, CDR2 YNFKEQ. Between the trimmed V and J ends, which lost 7 bases and 1 base, there was a span of 15 bases. This CDR3 is 15 amino acids long. CDR3 sequence reads: CASTTTEGGTDTQYF. The CDR3 DNA reads as TGTGCCAGCACCACAACCGAGGGGGGCACAGATACGCAGTATTTT.

The rearrangement uses TRBV7-8 and TRBJ2-3, with a weak D call TRBD2 (5 bases). The CDR3 runs 15 residues. The germline CDR1 and CDR2 sequences are SGHVS and FQNEAQ. Trimming pared 4 bases from V and 6 bases from J, leaving 17 bases between. The CDR3 DNA reads TGTGCCAGCAGCTCCTCCCTAGGCCGAGGGGATACGCAGTATTTT. Translating gives CASSSSLGRGDTQYF. Full variable domain (rest looked up from reference TRBV7-8 and TRBJ2-3): GAGVSQSPRYKVAKRGQDVALRCDPISGHVSLFWYQQALGQGPEFLTYFQNEAQLDKSGLPSDRFFAERPEGSVSTLKIQRTQQEDSAVYLCASSSSLGRGDTQYFGPGTRLTVL.

The rearrangement joins TRBV9 to TRBJ1-2, with no clear D. With 6 bases removed from V and 1 base from J, the gap between germline ends came to 7 bases. Germline lookup yields CDR1 SGDLS and CDR2 YYNGEE. The CDR3 spans 12 residues. The CDR3 coding sequence is TGTGCCAGCATGAATGTTAACTATGGCTACACCTTC. It encodes CASMNVNYGYTF.